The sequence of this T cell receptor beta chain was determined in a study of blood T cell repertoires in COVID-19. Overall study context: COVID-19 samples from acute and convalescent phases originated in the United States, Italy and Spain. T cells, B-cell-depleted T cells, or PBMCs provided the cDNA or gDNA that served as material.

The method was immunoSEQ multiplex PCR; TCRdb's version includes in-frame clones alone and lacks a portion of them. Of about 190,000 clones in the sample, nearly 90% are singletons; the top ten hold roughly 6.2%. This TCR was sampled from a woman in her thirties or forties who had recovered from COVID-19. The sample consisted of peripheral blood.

CDR3: CASSLRTGARETQYF. The CDR3, as DNA: TGTGCCAGCAGCCTCAGGACAGGGGCCAGGGAGACCCAGTACTTC. The V call is TRBV3-1 (or the pseudogene TRBV3-2), the J call TRBJ2-5; 9 bases line up with TRBD1. The CDR3 loop spans 15 amino acids. CDR1 is LGHDT and CDR2 is YNNKEL in the germline V gene (reference sequence). V lost 4 bases, J lost 5 bases, and 8 bases stayed unmatched.